This entry lists 8 T cell receptor beta chains sequenced from one sample in a study of shared clonotypes between healthy human individuals. TCRdb's copy holds only in-frame clones and misses some; the assay was immunoSEQ multiplex PCR. Among roughly 1,500,000 clones listed, 95% to 99% were seen once. Material for sequencing was naive CD4+ T cells sorted from blood. Stated subset: CD45RA+ positively selected. Receptors originate from a man in his thirties or forties in good health.

V gene TRBV19 combines with J gene TRBJ1-3; no clear D. With 3 bases removed from V and 0 bases from J, the gap between germline ends came to 9 bases. CDR3 length equals 15 residues. CDR1 and CDR2 (germline): LNHDA, SQIVND (reference sequence). In nucleotides, the CDR3 is TGTGCCAGTAGTATTGGCCGCTCCTCTGGAAACACCATATATTTT. Translation gives CASSIGRSSGNTIYF. Full variable domain (missing parts from reference TRBV19 and TRBJ1-3): DGGITQSPKYLFRKEGQNVTLSCEQNLNHDAMYWYRQDPGQGLRLIYYSQIVNDFQKGDIAEGYSVSREKKESFPLTVTSAQKNPTAFYLCASSIGRSSGNTIYFGEGSWLTVV.

The V and J genes are TRBV6-5 and TRBJ2-7, with 9 positions matching TRBD2. This CDR3 comprises 16 residues. Unmatched junction bases numbered 10, after V lost 4 bases and J lost 3 bases. The germline gives CDR1 MNHEY, CDR2 SVGAGI. DNA for the CDR3: TGTGCCAGCAGTTGGAGGGGACTAGCTGAAGTCTACGAGCAGTACTTC. The encoded protein is CASSWRGLAEVYEQYF.

V gene TRBV10-3 combines with J gene TRBJ2-7; 7 bases agree with TRBD1. Unmatched junction bases numbered 4, after V lost 8 bases and J lost 0 bases. There are 13 residues in the CDR3. From germline, CDR1 is ENHRY and CDR2 SYGVKD. In nucleotides, the CDR3 is TGTGCCATCCAGGGGGACAGCTCCTACGAGCAGTACTTC. Protein sequence: CAIQGDSSYEQYF.

This chain uses TRBV5-5 with TRBJ2-3; D is unresolved. With 2 bases removed from V and 1 base from J, the gap between germline ends came to 8 bases. Germline V gene sequence: CDR1 SGHKS, CDR2 YYEKEE (reference sequence). The length of the CDR3 is 14 residues. CDR3 loop: CASSFGPRTDTQYF. The CDR3 DNA sequence: TGTGCCAGCAGCTTTGGTCCCCGCACAGATACGCAGTATTTT.

Comment on this clone: At one end, the junction sequence differs from germline, possibly due to a read error. The V and J genes are TRBV27 and TRBJ2-7, with TRBD1 matching 11 bases. This CDR3 region has 15 residues. CDR1 MNHEY and CDR2 SMNVEV come from the germline V gene (reference sequence). This CDR3 reads CASSPSTRRDRGYQF. The CDR3 coding sequence is TGTGCCAGCAGTCCGAGCACCCGAAGGGACAGGGGGTACCAGTTC.

The chain couples TRBV18 to TRBJ1-3; D remains unclear. Per germline, CDR1 KGHSH and CDR2 LQKENI. The V end lost 3 bases, the J end lost 0 bases, and 12 bases lay between the germline ends. This CDR3 is built from 16 residues. The CDR3 loop is CASSPIQSISGNTIYF. DNA for the CDR3: TGTGCCAGCTCACCGATACAGTCGATCTCTGGAAACACCATATATTTT.

V gene TRBV7-9 combines with J gene TRBJ1-4; TRBD1 aligns across 9 bases. Germline trimming cut 6 bases from V and 8 bases from J; bases unmatched to any gene: 4. Germline V gene data show CDR1 as SEHNR and CDR2 as FQNEAQ (reference sequence). CDR3 length: 13 amino acids. CDR3 in amino acids: CASRLGTGEKLFF. CDR3 sequence (DNA): TGTGCCAGCAGGCTCGGGACAGGGGAAAAACTGTTTTTT.

CDR3 sequence reads: CASSTSGRPPNEQFF. Written as DNA, the CDR3 is TGTGCCAGCAGCACTAGCGGGAGGCCACCCAATGAGCAGTTCTTC. The gene calls are TRBV9 and TRBJ2-1, with 12 bases aligning to TRBD2. The V gene's germline CDR1 is SGDLS and CDR2 YYNGEE. V dropped 4 bases and J dropped 6; count of bases not matched to a gene: 5. The CDR3 sequence is 15 residues long.